The rows below give T cell receptor beta chains drawn from one sample of a study of cytomegalovirus exposure and HLA in healthy donors. This table comes from immunoSEQ multiplex PCR, and its TCRdb copy is limited to in-frame clones, with some not included. The sample includes 75,000 to 95,000 clones, over 75% seen only once; the top ten take around 3.4%. The source material was PBMCs. All receptors come from a man aged 50-60 years in good health and CMV-seronegative. Both conserved end residues are part of each CDR3. D genes are given only for firm matches.

cdr3_aa: CASSERWGRGDGYTF
v_call: TRBV6-1
d_call: TRBD1
cdr3_length: 15
j_call: TRBJ1-2

cdr3_aa: CASSNPRQETQYF
v_call: TRBV19
d_call: .
cdr3_length: 13
j_call: TRBJ2-5

cdr3_aa: CASRLDRENQPQHF
v_call: TRBV5-1
d_call: TRBD1
cdr3_length: 14
j_call: TRBJ1-5

cdr3_aa: CASSDRDHYGYTF
v_call: TRBV11-3
d_call: TRBD1
cdr3_length: 13
j_call: TRBJ1-2

cdr3_aa: CASSSRGPPSTDTQYF
v_call: TRBV7-2
d_call: .
cdr3_length: 16
j_call: TRBJ2-3

cdr3_aa: CATSRVPGGRQETQYF
v_call: TRBV15
d_call: TRBD2
cdr3_length: 16
j_call: TRBJ2-5

cdr3_aa: CASSSGTTYNEQFF
v_call: TRBV7-9
d_call: TRBD2
cdr3_length: 14
j_call: TRBJ2-1

cdr3_aa: CASSLGLFNTGELFF
v_call: TRBV11-2
d_call: .
cdr3_length: 15
j_call: TRBJ2-2

cdr3_aa: CASSTEQGDYGYTF
v_call: TRBV19
d_call: TRBD1
cdr3_length: 14
j_call: TRBJ1-2

cdr3_aa: CASSKEPHYSYTF
v_call: TRBV21-1
d_call: .
cdr3_length: 13
j_call: TRBJ1-2

cdr3_aa: CASKPGLAGGYEQYF
v_call: TRBV2
d_call: TRBD2
cdr3_length: 15
j_call: TRBJ2-7

cdr3_aa: CASRTSSGLAGLNEQFF
v_call: TRBV27
d_call: TRBD2
cdr3_length: 17
j_call: TRBJ2-1

cdr3_aa: CAWKGGPSAATIYF
v_call: TRBV30
d_call: TRBD1
cdr3_length: 14
j_call: TRBJ1-3

cdr3_aa: CASNSGSPGGETQYF
v_call: TRBV19
d_call: TRBD2
cdr3_length: 15
j_call: TRBJ2-5

cdr3_aa: CASSSRGAGTVNQPQHF
v_call: TRBV2
d_call: TRBD1
cdr3_length: 17
j_call: TRBJ1-5

cdr3_aa: CASSLMVTDQPQHF
v_call: TRBV7-8
d_call: .
cdr3_length: 14
j_call: TRBJ1-5

cdr3_aa: CASRWGKGGYEQYF
v_call: TRBV6-5
d_call: .
cdr3_length: 14
j_call: TRBJ2-7

cdr3_aa: CASSPGLARRETQYF
v_call: TRBV4-3
d_call: TRBD2
cdr3_length: 15
j_call: TRBJ2-5

cdr3_aa: CASSGRTSWDNEQFF
v_call: TRBV6-1
d_call: TRBD2
cdr3_length: 15
j_call: TRBJ2-1

cdr3_aa: CASSSPGLTNTGELFF
v_call: TRBV7-2
d_call: TRBD2
cdr3_length: 16
j_call: TRBJ2-2

cdr3_aa: CASSLGRTSTDTQYF
v_call: TRBV11-3
d_call: .
cdr3_length: 15
j_call: TRBJ2-3

cdr3_aa: CSVARQGIGYTF
v_call: TRBV29-1
d_call: TRBD1
cdr3_length: 12
j_call: TRBJ1-2

cdr3_aa: CASTLGMSWDGNQPQHF
v_call: TRBV2
d_call: .
cdr3_length: 17
j_call: TRBJ1-5

cdr3_aa: CASSLEGQENTGELFF
v_call: TRBV7-9
d_call: TRBD1
cdr3_length: 16
j_call: TRBJ2-2

cdr3_aa: CASSLALTSGDTDTQYF
v_call: TRBV5-1
d_call: TRBD2
cdr3_length: 17
j_call: TRBJ2-3

cdr3_aa: CASSRSNEQFF
v_call: TRBV11-2
d_call: .
cdr3_length: 11
j_call: TRBJ2-1

cdr3_aa: CASSLNRGNEAFF
v_call: TRBV7-2
d_call: TRBD1
cdr3_length: 13
j_call: TRBJ1-1

cdr3_aa: CAWMGQSVYGYTF
v_call: TRBV30
d_call: TRBD1
cdr3_length: 13
j_call: TRBJ1-2

cdr3_aa: CASGGHTDTQYF
v_call: TRBV10-3
d_call: TRBD2
cdr3_length: 12
j_call: TRBJ2-3

cdr3_aa: CASSPTGTVYGYTF
v_call: TRBV6-5
d_call: .
cdr3_length: 14
j_call: TRBJ1-2